This entry lists 18 T cell receptor beta chains sequenced from one sample in a study of cytomegalovirus exposure and HLA in healthy donors. PCR was performed using 60 Vbeta and 13 Jbeta primers. TCRdb's copy holds only in-frame clones and misses some; the assay was immunoSEQ multiplex PCR. The sample has 250,000 to 350,000 clones; 86% are singletons. Material: PBMCs. All receptors come from a middle-aged man in good health and CMV-seropositive.

This clone was counted once. V gene TRBV5-4 combines with J gene TRBJ2-5; 13 bases match TRBD2. This CDR3 has 16 residues. V was pared by 0 bases and J by 5 bases, with 4 bases of the junction left unmatched. The germline V gene has CDR1 SGHNT and CDR2 YYREEE (reference sequence). DNA for the CDR3: TGTGCCAGCAGCTTGGTACTAGCGGGAGGGTCGGAGACCCAGTACTTC. It is translated as CASSLVLAGGSETQYF.

The table lists this clone with a few counts. V and J are TRBV14 and TRBJ2-1, with a tentative D call TRBD1 (6 bases). Per germline, CDR1 SGHDN and CDR2 FVKESK. CDR3 length: 18 residues. V lost 0 bases and J lost 5, with 20 bases in between. CDR3 protein: CASSQDYVRQGLDNEQFF. CDR3 nucleotide sequence: TGTGCCAGCAGCCAAGATTATGTCAGGCAGGGGCTGGACAATGAGCAGTTCTTC.

CDR3 amino acids: CASSSGQGARSYNEQFF. For the CDR3, the DNA is TGTGCCAGCAGTTCGGGACAGGGGGCGCGTTCCTACAATGAGCAGTTCTTC. This chain joins TRBV27 and TRBJ2-1, with 12 bases fitting TRBD1. CDR3 length: 17 amino acids. V lost 4 bases, J lost 1 base, and 5 bases stayed unmatched. The germline gives CDR1 MNHEY, CDR2 SMNVEV (reference sequence).

The rearrangement links TRBV21-1 to TRBJ2-5; the table calls TRBD1, which could not be checked here. TRBV21-1 counts as a pseudogene. The CDR3 is 15 amino acids. The CDR3 spells CASSAQDRGQETQYF. DNA for the CDR3: TGTGCCAGCAGCGCCCAGGACAGGGGACAAGAGACCCAGTACTTC.

The V gene is TRBV6-5, the J gene TRBJ2-7; 8 bases align to TRBD1. Trimming took 7 bases from V and 2 from J; bases not matched to a gene: 7. There are 14 residues in the CDR3. Germline lookup yields CDR1 MNHEY and CDR2 SVGAGI. The CDR3 loop reads CASTTGTGPYEQYF. For the CDR3, the DNA is TGTGCCAGCACAACCGGGACAGGTCCCTACGAGCAGTACTTC.

The rearrangement links TRBV19 to TRBJ1-1; D not resolved. The CDR3 sequence is 14 residues long. The V gene lost 9 bases and the J gene lost 5 bases, with 19 bases spanning the gap. From germline, CDR1 is LNHDA and CDR2 SQIVND (reference sequence). CDR3 sequence: CASLEGPAATEAFF. CDR3 nucleotides: TGTGCCAGCCTCGAAGGCCCGGCGGCAACTGAAGCTTTCTTT.

The chain has TRBV4-2 and TRBJ2-1; TRBD2 agrees at 10 bases. The CDR3 loop spans 15 amino acids. Germline V gene lookup returns CDR1 LGHNA and CDR2 YNFKEQ. V gave up 4 bases and J gave up 12 bases; unmatched junction bases: 12. DNA for the CDR3: TGTGCCAGCAGCCCACCGGGACTAGCGTCTAAGGGGCAGTTCTTC. Protein sequence: CASSPPGLASKGQFF.

The chain joins TRBV28 to TRBJ1-2; D call uncertain. Germline lookup yields CDR1 MDHEN and CDR2 SYDVKM. V lost 5 bases and J lost 6, with 16 bases in between. The CDR3 is made up of 14 amino acids. The CDR3 here is CASSPAQEGDGYTF. The CDR3 region has the DNA TGTGCCAGCAGTCCCGCCCAGGAAGGTGATGGCTACACCTTC.

J is TRBJ1-2 and V is TRBV30; 8 bases align to TRBD1. This CDR3 is 12 amino acids long. V lost 8 bases, J lost 6 bases, and 8 bases stayed unmatched. The germline V gene has CDR1 GTSNPN and CDR2 SVGIG (reference sequence). The CDR3 nucleotides read TGTGCCCAAACGTGGACAGGGCATGGCTACACCTTC. The encoded protein is CAQTWTGHGYTF.

This chain links TRBV15 with TRBJ2-2, with unresolved D. Germline assignment: CDR1 LNHNV and CDR2 YYDKDF (reference sequence). Between the trimmed V and J ends, which lost 0 bases and 3 bases, there was a span of 8 bases. There are 15 residues in the CDR3. This chain's CDR3 is CATSRDDTHTGELFF. As DNA, the CDR3 is TGTGCCACCAGCAGAGATGACACACACACCGGGGAGCTGTTTTTT.

This chain links TRBV4-3 with TRBJ1-2, with D perhaps TRBD1 (5 bases). The CDR3 is made up of 15 amino acids. The V end was cut by 1 base, the J end by 8 bases, with 17 bases between. CDR1 and CDR2 from the germline V gene are LGHNA and YSLEER. The DNA for the CDR3 is TGCGCCAGCAGCCAAGTTCGCTCCAGGGCCGGGGGCTACACCTTC. Translation gives CASSQVRSRAGGYTF.

The CDR3 reads CASSPGQWNYGYTF. The DNA of the CDR3 is TGCGCCAGCAGCCCAGGACAGTGGAACTATGGCTACACCTTC. This sequence joins TRBV5-1 and TRBJ1-2, with D perhaps TRBD1 (6 bases). CDR3 size: 14 residues. Trimming took 4 bases from V and 2 from J, leaving 12 bases between them. Per germline, CDR1 SGHRS and CDR2 YFSETQ.

The genes are TRBV11-2 and TRBJ1-2; D might be TRBD1 (5 bases). Germline V gene data show CDR1 as SGHAT and CDR2 as FQNNGV. The CDR3 loop spans 13 amino acids. V was pared by 5 bases and J by 4 bases, with 11 bases between. In DNA, the CDR3 is TGTGCCAGCAGCGTTGACAGTATCTATGGCTACACCTTC. This sequence encodes CASSVDSIYGYTF.

The chain combines TRBV11-3 with TRBJ2-3; 8 bases map to TRBD1. The V and J ends lost 3 bases and 6 bases, in that order; junction bases with no gene match: 5. The CDR3 contains 14 residues. Germline V gives CDR1 SGHNT, CDR2 YENEEA. CDR3 amino acids: CASSFGYRGDTQYF. The CDR3 bases are TGTGCCAGCAGCTTCGGATACAGGGGGGATACGCAGTATTTT.

On this clone: The sample contains more than one DNA sequence encoding this CDR3. The rearrangement links TRBV7-3 to TRBJ2-1, with D hard to call. The V and J ends lost 0 bases and 2 bases respectively, with 5 bases between them. Germline CDR1 is SGHTA and CDR2 is FQGTGA. The CDR3 totals 14 residues. CDR3 DNA: TGTGCCAGCAGCTTAACTTCCACCTACAATGAGCAGTTCTTC. Amino acids: CASSLTSTYNEQFF.

V usage is TRBV11-2 and J usage is TRBJ2-1; tentative D call: TRBD2 (5 bases). This CDR3 has 12 residues. Germline values: CDR1 SGHAT, CDR2 FQNNGV. V was cut by 3 bases and J by 9 bases, with 9 bases left in between. The CDR3 DNA reads TGTGCCAGCAGCTTCGGAGGATCTGAGCAGTTCTTC. Its translation is CASSFGGSEQFF.

The chain has TRBV7-9 and TRBJ2-7, with D tentatively TRBD1 (5 bases). The CDR3 totals 17 residues. Trimming took off 5 bases at V and 6 bases at J, with 26 bases between the two ends. CDR1 and CDR2 from the germline V gene are SEHNR and FQNEAQ (reference sequence). The CDR3: CASSPPGPGISLGEQYF. Here the CDR3 DNA reads TGTGCCAGCAGCCCTCCCGGCCCAGGGATCTCCCTGGGCGAGCAGTACTTC. Full variable domain (rest looked up from reference TRBV7-9 and TRBJ2-7): DTGVSQNPRHKITKRGQNVTFRCDPISEHNRLYWYRQTLGQGPEFLTYFQNEAQLEKSRLLSDRFSAERPKGSFSTLEIQRTEQGDSAMYLCASSPPGPGISLGEQYFGPGTRLTVT.

The chain employs TRBV7-8 and TRBJ2-2; 8 nucleotides align to TRBD2. The trim removed 5 bases at V and 6 bases at J, leaving 17 bases unmatched. Germline assignment: CDR1 SGHVS and CDR2 FQNEAQ. The CDR3 is 18 residues long. CDR3 in amino acids: CASSKHGGGDVMSGELFF. CDR3 DNA: TGTGCCAGCAGCAAACACGGGGGGGGCGACGTAATGTCCGGGGAGCTGTTTTTT.